This T cell receptor (beta chain) was recovered during a study of neurological immune-mediated disorders. Study observations and caveats: The study phylogenetically grouped the repertoires of 18 of 34 multiple sclerosis patients into one related-CDR3 cluster, a possible signature. No CDR3 amino acid sequences were shared by expanded clones across subjects, suggesting private repertoires in all groups.

This clonotype was counted only a few times. What it binds is unknown. One end of the junction varies from germline; a read error may be responsible. As for the cDNA, it was generated by 5'RACE with 10-nucleotide random UMIs. Every sequencing run generated over 170 million TCR-beta sequences from 15-18 subjects. Each CDR3 protein is one row after TCRdb ran MiXCR on the 5' RACE reads. The table records some 38,000 distinct CDR3 sequences, 3.8% of them present only once. This clonotype originated in a man aged 30-40 years with multiple sclerosis. The sample comprised PBMCs.

In DNA, the CDR3 is TGTGCCAGCAGTTTCTTCGGAAGCAATCAGCCCCAGAATTTT. It encodes CASSFFGSNQPQNF. The chain employs TRBV12-3 or TRBV12-4 and TRBJ1-5; D is undetermined. This CDR3 has 14 residues.